Sequencing of this T cell receptor beta chain was carried out in a study of blood T cell repertoires in COVID-19. Across the whole study: Samples came from the United States, Italy and Spain, spanning acute and convalescent COVID-19. The analysed material was cDNA or gDNA that came from T cells, B-cell-depleted T cells, or PBMCs.

As originally analysed: Reference gene primers were amplified, and this amplification served to estimate nucleated cell counts. Data came from immunoSEQ multiplex PCR; TCRdb stores just in-frame clones and leaves some out. The V and J calls and clone size are taken from that table; D and trimming were inferred from the DNA. In the table there are over 200,000 clones, 70% to 85% of which are singletons. Germline values: CDR1 LNHDA, CDR2 SQIVND (reference sequence). CDR3 length: 14 residues. The germline V and J ends were trimmed by 5 bases and 4 bases, with 12 bases remaining between them. The sequencing input was peripheral blood. This receptor was taken from a man aged 40-49 years who had recovered from COVID-19. V gene TRBV19 combines with J gene TRBJ1-5; D not certain. In DNA form, the CDR3 reads TGTGCCAGTAGTCGCGGGGTGGGGAATCAGCCCCAGCATTTT. Amino acid sequence: CASSRGVGNQPQHF.